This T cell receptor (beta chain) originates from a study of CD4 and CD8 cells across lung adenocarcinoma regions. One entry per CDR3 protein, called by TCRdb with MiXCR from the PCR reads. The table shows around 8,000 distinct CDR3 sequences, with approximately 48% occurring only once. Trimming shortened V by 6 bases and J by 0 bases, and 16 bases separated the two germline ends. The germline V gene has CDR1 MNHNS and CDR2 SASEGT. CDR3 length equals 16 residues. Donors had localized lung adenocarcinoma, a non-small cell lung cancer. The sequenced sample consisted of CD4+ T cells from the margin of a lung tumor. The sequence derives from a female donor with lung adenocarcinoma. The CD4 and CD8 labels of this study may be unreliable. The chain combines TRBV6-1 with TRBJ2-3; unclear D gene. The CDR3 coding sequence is TGTGCCAGCAGGAAGATAGTTAGAGCCAGCACAGATACGCAGTATTTT. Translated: CASRKIVRASTDTQYF.